This T cell receptor (beta chain) appears in the sequencing data of a study of shared clonotypes between healthy human individuals. Study findings and constraints: Clonotypes shared by all four donors outscored non-shared clonotypes in generation probability. Sampling involved blood alone; tissue repertoires likely differ.

Researchers divided each subset's genomic DNA evenly across several immunoSEQ plates. Generated by immunoSEQ multiplex PCR, the TCRdb table keeps only in-frame clones and is missing some. Here the sample spans roughly 570,000 clones, 98% being singletons. Germline values: CDR1 MNHEY, CDR2 SVGAGI. V gave up 2 bases and J gave up 7 bases, with 8 bases separating them. The CDR3 has 13 residues. In regard to this clone: The antigen remains unidentified.

Terminally differentiated effector memory CD45RA+ cells were excluded by CCR7 positive selection of CD45RO-negative cells. Sequencing was performed on naive CD8+ T cells sorted from blood. The TCR was taken from a man aged 25-40 years in good health. J is TRBJ2-2 and V is TRBV6-5; no clear D. The chain's CDR3 is CASSYNRIGELFF. CDR3 in DNA: TGTGCCAGCAGTTACAATAGGATCGGGGAGCTGTTTTTT.